The present TCR beta chain was sequenced within a study of ipilimumab plus nivolumab after autologous stem cell transplantation. Study at large: DLBCL patients had primary refractory or relapsed disease.

The germline CDR1 and CDR2 sequences are SGHKS and YYEKEE (reference sequence). The CDR3 runs 15 residues. V dropped 4 bases and J dropped 4 bases, with 17 bases sitting between them. Clones were read by immunoSEQ multiplex PCR, and TCRdb kept only the in-frame ones, dropping some. The sample shows 15,000 to 20,000 clones, about 81% of them seen only once. This clone was seen more than once but under ten times. Checkpoint therapy with ipilimumab 1 mg/kg began 14 to 28 days after transplant. The origin of this receptor is a male donor with diffuse large B-cell lymphoma. The source material was PBMCs, sampled in a trial of ipilimumab plus nivolumab as post-transplant consolidation. V usage is TRBV5-5 and J usage is TRBJ2-5; TRBD2 might be the D (5 bases). The DNA of the CDR3 is TGTGCCAGCAGCCCCGGAGAGGGAATTCTAGAGACCCAGTACTTC. Encoded protein: CASSPGEGILETQYF.